This TCR beta chain was observed in a study of regulatory T cells in long-lasting Graves disease. In the study overall: Duration of antithyroid drug therapy among newly diagnosed Graves' patients was under 3 months.

This clonotype was seen repeatedly, ten times or more. Per the germline V gene, CDR1 is SGHVS and CDR2 is FQNEAQ. Deletions cut 7 bases from V and 7 bases from J, with 14 bases between. The CDR3 length is 12 residues. Time point of the sample: newly diagnosed GD, antithyroid drugs for less than 3 months. PBMCs provided the RNA from which the TCR library was made. The TCR beta library used iRepertoire HTBI primers with Arm-PCR amplification of CDR3. MiXCR was run by TCRdb on the multiplex PCR reads, yielding one entry per CDR3 protein. The data show hundreds of thousands of distinct CDR3 sequences, roughly 16% seen once. The data also belong to a second study, concerning T cells in Graves' hyperthyroidism and ophthalmopathy. This second report adds: When the TCR CDR3 underwent first-round RT-PCR, the HTBI primer set was used.

The receptor was derived from a woman in her forties or fifties with Graves disease. The J gene is TRBJ2-7, the V gene TRBV7-8, with D possibly being TRBD1 (6 bases). This specimen consisted of peripheral blood mononuclear cells (PBMCs), obtained at new diagnosis, from a patient treated with antithyroid drugs. CDR3 in DNA: TGTGCCAGCACCCCAGGGGTACAGGAGCAGTACTTC. It codes for CASTPGVQEQYF.